What follows are 11 T cell receptor beta chains derived from one specimen sequenced in a study of blood T cell repertoires in COVID-19. Sequencing was performed with immunoSEQ multiplex PCR; in TCRdb, only in-frame clones are kept and a portion is missing. This sample carries some 52,000 clones, 80% to 90% of them seen once, and the ten largest clones take roughly 2.7%. Sequencing input: peripheral blood. These receptors came from a man between 45 and 60 years old with acute or convalescent COVID-19.

This clone was found a few times. The chain couples TRBV9 to TRBJ2-3; 11 bases align to TRBD2. Per germline, CDR1 SGDLS and CDR2 YYNGEE. The V and J ends lost 4 bases and 4 bases, in that order; junction bases with no gene match: 5. The CDR3 runs 15 residues. CDR3 sequence (DNA): TGTGCCAGCAGCTCGATAGCGGGGGGGTCAGATACGCAGTATTTT. It codes for CASSSIAGGSDTQYF.

The rearrangement uses TRBV19 and TRBJ1-5; D call uncertain. V lost 6 bases, J lost 4 bases, and 7 bases lay in between. Germline V gene lookup returns CDR1 LNHDA and CDR2 SQIVND (reference sequence). This CDR3 contains 12 residues. The CDR3 spells CASSTSNQPQHF. The CDR3 coding sequence is TGTGCCAGTAGCACATCAAATCAGCCCCAGCATTTT. Full variable domain (missing parts from reference TRBV19 and TRBJ1-5): DGGITQSPKYLFRKEGQNVTLSCEQNLNHDAMYWYRQDPGQGLRLIYYSQIVNDFQKGDIAEGYSVSREKKESFPLTVTSAQKNPTAFYLCASSTSNQPQHFGDGTRLSIL.

In this sample, this clone turned up once. The chain is built from TRBV19 and TRBJ2-7; TRBD2 matches 8 bases. The CDR3 extends over 17 amino acids. Germline V lookup: CDR1 LNHDA, CDR2 SQIVND (reference sequence). The junction had 11 bases not matched to a gene; V was cut back by 3 bases and J by 1 base. The CDR3 is CASSMASLAGDSYEQYF. In DNA, the CDR3 is TGTGCCAGTAGTATGGCGTCGCTAGCGGGCGATTCCTACGAGCAGTACTTC.

The CDR3 sequence: CASSPRLATDTQYF. The CDR3 nucleotides read TGTGCCAGCAGCCCTCGACTAGCAACAGATACGCAGTATTTT. The chain recombines TRBV9 with TRBJ2-3; TRBD2 aligns across 7 bases. Germline trimming cut 4 bases from V and 3 bases from J; bases unmatched to any gene: 5. The CDR3 is 14 residues long. Germline V CDR1 and CDR2: SGDLS, YYNGEE. The complete variable domain, with remaining parts taken from reference TRBV9 and TRBJ2-3, reads DSGVTQTPKHLITATGQRVTLRCSPRSGDLSVYWYQQSLDQGLQFLIQYYNGEERAKGNILERFSAQQFPDLHSELNLSSLELGDSALYFCASSPRLATDTQYFGPGTRLTVL.

V gene TRBV20-1 combines with J gene TRBJ2-5; 9 nucleotides agree with TRBD2. V dropped 3 bases and J dropped 2; count of bases not matched to a gene: 4. There are 14 residues in the CDR3. CDR1 and CDR2 (germline): DFQATT, SNEGSKA (reference sequence). CDR3 amino acids: CSASPLAGQETQYF. The CDR3 bases are TGCAGTGCTAGTCCCCTAGCGGGACAAGAGACCCAGTACTTC.

The chain recombines TRBV5-6 with TRBJ2-7; 7 nucleotides match TRBD2. Trimming at V came to 2 bases and at J to 6 bases, leaving 8 bases not matched to a gene. The CDR3 runs 14 residues. Germline CDR1 is SGHDT and CDR2 is YYEEEE. CDR3 nucleotides: TGTGCCAGCAGCTTTCTCCAGGGAGGGGTCGAGCAGTACTTC. Translated: CASSFLQGGVEQYF.

V gene TRBV9 combines with J gene TRBJ2-7, with D maybe TRBD2 (5 bases). This CDR3 has 15 amino acids. The germline V gene encodes CDR1 SGDLS and CDR2 YYNGEE. The V end was cut by 2 bases, the J end by 3 bases, with 15 bases between. The CDR3 loop reads CASSVGGEMGYEQYF. The CDR3 region has the DNA TGTGCCAGCAGCGTCGGTGGGGAGATGGGCTACGAGCAGTACTTC.

The V gene is TRBV6-5, the J gene TRBJ1-6, with 9 positions matching TRBD1. J was trimmed by 10 bases and V by 7 bases; bases with no gene match: 8. Germline-derived CDR1 and CDR2 are MNHEY and SVGAGI. There are 14 residues in the CDR3. The DNA of the CDR3 is TGTGCCAGCACGCCGGGACAGGGTGTCTCACCCCTCCACTTT. This sequence encodes CASTPGQGVSPLHF.

V usage is TRBV7-6 and J usage is TRBJ1-4; D gene ambiguous. V lost 8 bases to trimming and J lost 7 bases, with 17 bases between them. CDR3 length: 14 residues. Looked up from germline, CDR1 is SGHVS and CDR2 is FNYEAQ. The CDR3 is CASSLAPSGEKLFF. The CDR3 bases are TGTGCCAGCTCCCTGGCGCCCTCGGGTGAAAAACTGTTTTTT.

V and J are TRBV23-1 and TRBJ1-5, with D possibly being TRBD1 (6 bases). TRBV23-1 is filed as an ORF, its function uncertain. This CDR3 contains 16 residues. Between the trimmed V and J ends, which lost 3 bases and 0 bases, there was a span of 12 bases. This CDR3 reads CASSHPGHRSNQPQHF. The CDR3 DNA follows: TGCGCCAGCAGTCATCCGGGACACCGTAGCAATCAGCCCCAGCATTTT.

This chain uses TRBV5-1 with TRBJ1-2; D may be TRBD1 (6 bases). CDR3 length: 15 residues. The germline V gene has CDR1 SGHRS and CDR2 YFSETQ. V was cut by 0 bases and J by 1 base, with 10 bases left in between. This CDR3 reads CASSLGDRSNYGYTF. The CDR3 DNA reads TGCGCCAGCAGCTTGGGCGACAGGAGTAACTATGGCTACACCTTC.